This T cell receptor (beta chain) was obtained from a study of T cell responses to AZD1222 COVID-19 vaccine. Concerning this clone itself: As yet, its antigen is unknown.

V was clipped by 0 bases and J by 7 bases; unmatched bases: 2. The CDR3 runs 13 residues. Germline CDR1 and CDR2: LNHNV and YYDKDF (reference sequence). Here immunoSEQ multiplex PCR was the method, and the copy in TCRdb shows in-frame clones only, minus some. Among around 120,000 clones listed, about nine tenths were seen once. Findings and limits, study-wide: Spike-specific TCR breadth and depth both grew after two AZD1222 doses. Spike-wide vaccine-associated CD4 TCRs dominated at 160-218 and 743-854. Just a handful of people given AZD1222 tested seropositive at baseline.

The receptor was derived from an adult in good health. V is TRBV15 and J is TRBJ2-5, with 7 bases matching TRBD2. This specimen was peripheral blood, taken on day 0 of AZD1222 vaccination. For the CDR3, the DNA is TGTGCCACCAGCAGAGATGGGAGGGGGACCCAGTACTTC. This gives the protein CATSRDGRGTQYF.